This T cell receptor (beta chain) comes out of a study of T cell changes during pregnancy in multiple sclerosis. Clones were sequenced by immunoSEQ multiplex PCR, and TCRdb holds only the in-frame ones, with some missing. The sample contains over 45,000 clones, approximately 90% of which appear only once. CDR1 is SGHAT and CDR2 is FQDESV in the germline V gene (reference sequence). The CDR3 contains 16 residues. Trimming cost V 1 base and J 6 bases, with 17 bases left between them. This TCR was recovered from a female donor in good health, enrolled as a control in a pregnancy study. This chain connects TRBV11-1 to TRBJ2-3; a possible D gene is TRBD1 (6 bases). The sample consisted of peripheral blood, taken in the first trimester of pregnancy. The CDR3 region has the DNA TGTGCCAGCAGCTTAGATGGCAGGGGACGGTGGGATACGCAGTATTTT. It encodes CASSLDGRGRWDTQYF.